Given below is one TCR beta chain in context. Antigen unknown. TCRdb re-called the 5' RACE reads through MiXCR, storing one row per CDR3 protein. The repertoire includes about 310,000 distinct CDR3 sequences, roughly 3.5% of them detected once, and roughly a quarter sits in the top ten. These data belong to a study of T cells after yellow fever vaccination. General study findings and limits: FACS-sorted repertoires could harbor abundant contaminating bulk-population clonotypes.

Germline loops: CDR1 SGHTA, CDR2 FQGNSA. CDR3 length: 17 amino acids. The V gene lost 5 bases and the J gene lost 6 bases, with 24 bases spanning the gap. This clonotype was sampled from a man aged 18 to 29 who received the YFV17D yellow fever vaccine. Source: PBMCs, taken on the day of the yellow fever booster vaccination. This chain links TRBV7-2 with TRBJ2-3; D gene ambiguous. The CDR3 DNA reads as TGTGCCAGCAGCCTAAGAGGACCGACTCCCCTCGGGGATACGCAGTATTTT. This translates into CASSLRGPTPLGDTQYF.